This T cell receptor beta chain was captured by sequencing in a study of blood T cell repertoires in COVID-19. Study at large: Sources were T cells, B-cell-depleted T cells, or PBMCs; the material itself was cDNA or gDNA.

In germline, CDR1 is MDHEN, CDR2 SYDVKM. V dropped 5 bases and J dropped 1 base, with 11 bases sitting between them. This CDR3 has 14 residues. Profiled with immunoSEQ multiplex PCR; TCRdb holds only in-frame clones, not every one. Altogether about 190,000 clones are present, roughly 80% being singletons, with the ten largest covering less than 15%. Sample: peripheral blood. The V call is TRBV28, the J call TRBJ1-2; D remains ambiguous. The sequence derives from a man aged 45-60 years who had recovered from COVID-19. CDR3 region: CASSPLADNYGYTF. DNA for the CDR3: TGTGCCAGCAGTCCCCTGGCAGATAACTATGGCTACACCTTC.